The clone carrying this TCR beta chain was seen a handful of times. What it binds is unknown. These data are taken from a study of CD8 T cells in ankylosing spondylitis. The study, taken as a whole, reports: Seemingly characteristic of ankylosing spondylitis blood was a TCR beta motif consisting of eight highly homologous variants. The disease-linked clones had a CD8+ phenotype and low blood frequencies. Matched ankylosing spondylitis synovial fluid reportedly showed significant enrichment of disease-linked clones.

TCRdb processed the 5' RACE reads anew with MiXCR; each CDR3 protein has one entry. Found here are 500,000 to 650,000 distinct CDR3 sequences, about 5.2% of them singletons; the top ten hold under 4.5%. This clonotype originated in a male donor with ankylosing spondylitis. Sequencing was carried out using blood, either unsorted or a sorted T cell fraction (not recorded which).

This chain's CDR3 is CATSRDKLAPYNEQFF. The CDR3, as DNA: TGTGCCACCAGCAGAGATAAACTAGCCCCCTACAATGAGCAGTTCTTC. J is TRBJ2-1 and V is TRBV15; tentatively, D is TRBD2 (6 bases). CDR1 and CDR2 (germline): LNHNV, YYDKDF (reference sequence). The V gene lost 0 bases and the J gene lost 2 bases, with 11 bases spanning the gap. The CDR3 consists of 16 residues.